The 11 T cell receptor beta chains below come from one sample, sequenced in a study of CD8+CD57+ T cells in acquired aplastic anemia. CDR3 and TCR beta VDJ profiling relied on a genomic DNA template. TCRdb ran MiXCR on the reads and lists one entry per CDR3 protein. This table holds some 150,000 distinct CDR3 sequences, roughly 40% found once. The specimen sequenced was sorted CD4+, CD8+, or CD8+CD57+ T cells (not recorded which) from PBMCs. The source is a human donor in good health, serving as a control.

This clonotype was counted a few times. The chain joins TRBV27 to TRBJ1-1, with TRBD1 as a possible D gene (6 bases). Germline V lookup: CDR1 MNHEY, CDR2 SMNVEV (reference sequence). The CDR3 contains 12 residues. The ends were cut back, 3 bases at V and 10 bases at J, with 12 bases in the middle. CDR3 sequence (DNA): TGTGCCAGCAGTTTGAAACAGGGTCGAGCTTTCTTT. It yields the protein CASSLKQGRAFF.

Many counts were recorded for this clonotype. The chain links TRBV24-1 to TRBJ2-1; D may be TRBD1 (5 bases). CDR1 KGHDR and CDR2 SFDVKD come from the germline V gene. Trimming removed 5 bases at V and 8 bases at J, with 15 bases between. This CDR3 region has 14 residues. The CDR3 protein is CATSATGQRYEQFF. The CDR3 coding sequence is TGTGCCACCAGTGCAACAGGCCAAAGGTATGAGCAGTTCTTC.

This chain connects TRBV6-1 to TRBJ2-3, with a tentative D call TRBD2 (5 bases). V was pared by 7 bases and J by 4 bases, with 18 bases between. This CDR3 has 15 residues. Germline CDR1 reads MNHNS; CDR2 reads SASEGT. CDR3 nucleotide sequence: TGTGCCAGCATTCTGGCGGGCCCGGTCGCAGATACGCAGTATTTT. Its translation is CASILAGPVADTQYF.

The J gene is TRBJ1-1, the V gene TRBV7-9; D possibly corresponds to TRBD1 (5 bases). The germline V gene has CDR1 SEHNR and CDR2 FQNEAQ (reference sequence). Deletions cut 1 base from V and 6 bases from J, with 15 bases between. This CDR3 is 15 amino acids long. The CDR3 protein is CASSLEGQGSAEAFF. The CDR3 DNA reads as TGTGCCAGCAGCTTAGAGGGCCAGGGTAGCGCTGAAGCTTTCTTT.

This clonotype was recorded at least ten times. This sequence joins TRBV5-1 and TRBJ1-3; D gene unclear. The germline V gene has CDR1 SGHRS and CDR2 YFSETQ. This CDR3 contains 13 residues. V was cut by 5 bases and J by 7 bases, with 13 bases left in between. The chain's CDR3 is CASRESRANTIYF. As DNA, the CDR3 is TGCGCCAGCAGAGAATCGAGGGCCAACACCATATATTTT.

The chain links TRBV18 to TRBJ1-1; D is uncertain. Trimming pared 2 bases from V and 2 bases from J, leaving 9 bases between. Germline V lookup: CDR1 KGHSH, CDR2 LQKENI. This CDR3 region has 14 residues. Here the CDR3 reads CASSPWEFNTEAFF. CDR3 DNA sequence: TGTGCCAGCTCACCATGGGAGTTTAACACTGAAGCTTTCTTT. Full variable domain (outside the CDR3, taken from reference TRBV18 and TRBJ1-1): NAGVMQNPRHLVRRRGQEARLRCSPMKGHSHVYWYRQLPEEGLKFMVYLQKENIIDESGMPKERFSAEFPKEGPSILRIQQVVRGDSAAYFCASSPWEFNTEAFFGQGTRLTVV.

In this sample, this clonotype turned up many times. V gene TRBV20-1 combines with J gene TRBJ1-2; 10 bases line up with TRBD1. Per the germline V gene, CDR1 is DFQATT and CDR2 is SNEGSKA (reference sequence). Trimming removed 1 base from V and 6 bases from J; junction bases left unmatched: 17. CDR3 length: 18 residues. CDR3 protein: CSARGPGTGARGVHGYTF. The CDR3 DNA follows: TGCAGTGCTAGAGGTCCCGGGACAGGGGCCCGAGGAGTTCATGGCTACACCTTC.

The V call is TRBV29-1, the J call TRBJ2-7, with TRBD1 matching over 8 bases. This CDR3 is 14 amino acids long. V shed 4 bases and J 7 bases; nucleotides not matched to a gene: 12. Germline V CDR1 and CDR2: SQVTM, ANQGSEA. CDR3 in amino acids: CSVARSAGGNEQYF. For the CDR3, the DNA is TGCAGCGTTGCAAGGAGCGCAGGGGGCAATGAGCAGTACTTC.

About this clonotype itself: Germline is not matched at one junction end, which may reflect a read error. CDR3 residues: CASSFGTGRNTIYF. The CDR3, as DNA: TGTGCCAGCAGTTTCGGGACAGGTAGAAACACCATATATTTT. V gene TRBV10-3 combines with J gene TRBJ1-3, with 8 positions matching TRBD1. Germline CDR1 is ENHRY and CDR2 is SYGVKD. This CDR3 region has 14 residues.

The chain recombines TRBV15 with TRBJ2-7; TRBD1 aligns across 8 bases. The CDR3 runs 15 residues. Looked up from germline, CDR1 is LNHNV and CDR2 is YYDKDF (reference sequence). V shed 3 bases and J 5 bases; nucleotides not matched to a gene: 9. The CDR3 DNA reads TGTGCCACCAGCAGTGATGGACAGGGTGTAAACGAGCAGTACTTC. This gives the protein CATSSDGQGVNEQYF.

V gene TRBV24-1 combines with J gene TRBJ2-7; 8 nucleotides agree with TRBD1. The ends lost 3 bases at V and 3 bases at J; junction bases unmatched: 9. The CDR3 sequence is 16 residues long. Germline V gene lookup returns CDR1 KGHDR and CDR2 SFDVKD. The DNA of the CDR3 is TGTGCCACCAGTGATCTGTCCGGGACAGGTAACTACGAGCAGTACTTC. Protein: CATSDLSGTGNYEQYF.